A single sample gave rise to the 14 T cell receptor beta chains below, sequenced in a study of blood T cell repertoires in COVID-19. Measured with immunoSEQ multiplex PCR; TCRdb has only the in-frame clones, and not every one. The sample gives around 100,000 clones, 84% of which show up once; about 12% is in the top ten. Source material: peripheral blood. The receptors originated from a human donor in a cohort sampled during active COVID-19.

J is TRBJ1-2 and V is TRBV28; D is undetermined. V lost 5 bases to trimming and J lost 8 bases, with 15 bases between them. The CDR3 totals 13 residues. Germline V lookup: CDR1 MDHEN, CDR2 SYDVKM. Here the CDR3 reads CASSDEGGWGYTF. The CDR3 nucleotides read TGTGCCAGCAGTGACGAGGGAGGTTGGGGCTACACCTTC.

The chain uses TRBV29-1 and TRBJ2-4, with D uncertain. V lost 4 bases and J lost 2, with 9 bases in between. CDR3 length: 13 residues. In germline, CDR1 is SQVTM, CDR2 ANQGSEA. CDR3 in DNA: TGCAGCGTTGGGCCATTAACCAAAAACATTCAGTACTTC. Protein: CSVGPLTKNIQYF. Filled out from reference TRBV29-1 and TRBJ2-4, the complete variable domain reads SAVISQKPSRDICQRGTSLTIQCQVDSQVTMMFWYRQQPGQSLTLIATANQGSEATYESGFVIDKFPISRPNLTFSTLTVSNMSPEDSSIYLCSVGPLTKNIQYFGAGTRLSVL.

As regards this clone: Different DNA sequences within this sample yield the same CDR3. The chain is built from TRBV5-1 and TRBJ1-1, with no clear D. The CDR3 runs 13 residues. CDR1 is SGHRS, CDR2 YFSETQ, per germline. The V and J ends lost 0 bases and 2 bases respectively, with 5 bases between them. CDR3 DNA sequence: TGCGCCAGCAGCTTGGCAGGAAACACTGAAGCTTTCTTT. It encodes CASSLAGNTEAFF.

The CDR3, as DNA: TGTGCCAGCAGCGTAGGACAGGGTGGCGGAGAGACCCAGTACTTC. This translates into CASSVGQGGGETQYF. The chain couples TRBV9 to TRBJ2-5; 7 nucleotides align to TRBD1. After removal of 0 bases from V and 4 bases from J, the junction contained 6 bases not matched to a gene. Germline values: CDR1 SGDLS, CDR2 YYNGEE. The length of the CDR3 is 15 residues.

The chain recombines TRBV5-8 with TRBJ2-1; 9 nucleotides match TRBD2. The germline CDR1 and CDR2 sequences are SGHTS and YDEGEE. The CDR3 runs to 15 residues. Unmatched junction bases numbered 6, after V lost 0 bases and J lost 8 bases. This chain's CDR3 is CASSLVRGGSDEQFF. The CDR3 DNA reads as TGTGCCAGCAGCTTGGTGCGGGGGGGCTCGGATGAGCAGTTCTTC.

The chain couples TRBV24-1 to TRBJ2-5, with a possible D match to TRBD2 (5 bases). CDR1 is KGHDR and CDR2 is SFDVKD in the germline V gene. CDR3 length: 15 residues. V lost 3 bases to trimming and J lost 4 bases, with 14 bases between them. As DNA, the CDR3 is TGTGCCACCAGTGATCCGGGCTCACGGGGAGAGACCCAGTACTTC. Translated: CATSDPGSRGETQYF.

The J gene is TRBJ2-1, the V gene TRBV18, with 9 bases matching TRBD2. After removal of 4 bases from V and 8 bases from J, the junction contained 9 bases not matched to a gene. The germline gives CDR1 KGHSH, CDR2 LQKENI. This CDR3 is built from 15 residues. This CDR3 is CASSREGLAFYEQFF. The CDR3 bases are TGTGCCAGCTCACGGGAGGGACTAGCATTTTATGAGCAGTTCTTC.

This chain links TRBV10-3 with TRBJ1-4, with a tentative D call TRBD1 (5 bases). Germline loops: CDR1 ENHRY, CDR2 SYGVKD. V was trimmed by 10 bases and J by 8 bases, leaving 20 bases between them. The CDR3 spans 14 residues. The CDR3 protein is CATNKAQGVEKLFF. The CDR3, as DNA: TGTGCCACCAATAAGGCCCAGGGCGTAGAAAAACTGTTTTTT.

This chain joins TRBV7-2 and TRBJ2-3; no firm D call. The CDR3 sequence is 12 residues long. Trimming removed 7 bases at V and 4 bases at J, with 9 bases between. The germline V gene encodes CDR1 SGHTA and CDR2 FQGNSA. CDR3 DNA: TGTGCCAGCACTACCTTTTCAGATACGCAGTATTTT. Its protein product is CASTTFSDTQYF.

This clone was detected once. This chain joins TRBV10-3 and TRBJ1-1; perhaps TRBD1 as D (6 bases). V was trimmed by 3 bases and J by 4 bases, leaving 9 bases between them. Germline loops: CDR1 ENHRY, CDR2 SYGVKD. This CDR3 comprises 13 residues. The CDR3 loop is CAISEQGGTEAFF. Here the CDR3 DNA reads TGTGCCATCAGTGAACAGGGTGGCACTGAAGCTTTCTTT.

The chain employs TRBV6-2 or TRBV6-3 and TRBJ2-1, with 8 bases lining up with TRBD1. The trim removed 5 bases at V and 10 bases at J, leaving 4 bases unmatched. Germline CDR1 reads MNHEY; CDR2 reads SVGEGT. The CDR3 covers 12 residues. CDR3 loop: CASSQTGDEQFF. The CDR3 DNA follows: TGTGCCAGCAGTCAGACAGGGGACGAGCAGTTCTTC.

This clone is a singleton in its sample. This sequence joins TRBV6-5 and TRBJ1-1; possibly TRBD1 for D (6 bases). Germline values: CDR1 MNHEY, CDR2 SVGAGI. The V gene lost 8 bases and the J gene lost 2 bases, with 12 bases spanning the gap. This CDR3 is built from 13 residues. The CDR3 reads CASLQGGNTEAFF. The CDR3 bases are TGTGCCAGCCTCCAAGGGGGAAACACTGAAGCTTTCTTT.

The V gene is TRBV5-6, the J gene TRBJ1-2, with D perhaps matching TRBD1 (6 bases). Germline assignment: CDR1 SGHDT and CDR2 YYEEEE. The V end lost 6 bases, the J end lost 4 bases, and 16 bases lay between the germline ends. This CDR3 region has 14 residues. This CDR3 reads CASKPRGLTYGYTF. The CDR3 nucleotides read TGTGCCAGCAAACCCAGGGGCCTCACCTATGGCTACACCTTC.

The V gene is TRBV6-1, the J gene TRBJ1-1; possible D gene TRBD1, 5 bases. The CDR3 is made up of 14 amino acids. Germline V gene lookup returns CDR1 MNHNS and CDR2 SASEGT. V lost 2 bases to trimming and J lost 4 bases, with 11 bases between them. The CDR3: CASSEIRGGTEAFF. CDR3 bases: TGTGCCAGCAGTGAAATAAGGGGTGGCACTGAAGCTTTCTTT.